The next 8 T cell receptor beta chains were all read from a single sample in a study of blood T cell repertoires in COVID-19 (dated by TCRdb to between 2020 and 2021). Receptors were amplified or captured by the immunoSEQ multiplex PCR assay. TCRdb obtained this table from immuneACCESS and retained in-frame rearrangements with V and J assigned. These tables miss some clones; where compared with another copy, unresolved V genes account for less than half of the shortfall, and the remainder is unexplained. In all, the sample holds tens of thousands of clones, and approximately 86% of those were seen once. About 3% of the sample is in the top ten clones. The sequencing input was peripheral blood. These receptors were taken from a woman in her fifties or sixties with active or convalescent COVID-19.

This clone occurred a few times. The chain employs TRBV7-9 and TRBJ2-2, with 7 nucleotides matching TRBD2. The CDR3 has 17 residues. V lost 7 bases and J lost 0; bases outside the gene matches: 11. Looked up from germline, CDR1 is SEHNR and CDR2 is FQNEAQ (reference sequence). The DNA of the CDR3 is TGTGCCAGCACCCCGGGGGGAACTGCCGCGAACACCGGGGAGCTGTTTTTT. This sequence encodes CASTPGGTAANTGELFF.

This rearrangement joins TRBV9 to TRBJ2-3; weak D call: TRBD1 (6 bases). Germline CDR1 is SGDLS and CDR2 is YYNGEE. The CDR3 runs to 13 residues. V was pared by 0 bases and J by 6 bases, with 8 bases between. As DNA, the CDR3 is TGTGCCAGCAGCGTAGGGGGGCGGGATACGCAGTATTTT. This sequence encodes CASSVGGRDTQYF.

The chain joins TRBV23-1 to TRBJ1-1; no clear D gene. TRBV23-1 is given ORF status, its function remaining uncertain. The CDR3 sequence is 11 residues long. Trimming removed 4 bases from V and 8 bases from J, with 8 bases in between. The CDR3 bases are TGCGCCAGCAGTCCGCACATCGAAGCTTTCTTT. Translation gives CASSPHIEAFF.

V is TRBV9 and J is TRBJ2-3, with D tentatively TRBD2 (6 bases). The length of the CDR3 is 18 residues. The germline gives CDR1 SGDLS, CDR2 YYNGEE. V gave up 4 bases and J gave up 0 bases, with 21 bases separating them. CDR3 in amino acids: CASSSDPGTSFSTDTQYF. The DNA for the CDR3 is TGTGCCAGCAGCTCCGACCCCGGGACTTCTTTTAGCACAGATACGCAGTATTTT.

The chain uses TRBV6-1 and TRBJ2-7; 12 bases are shared with TRBD1. The ends lost 3 bases at V and 6 bases at J; junction bases unmatched: 3. Germline CDR1 is MNHNS and CDR2 is SASEGT. This CDR3 comprises 14 residues. This CDR3 reads CASSDGTGGFEQYF. The CDR3 DNA reads TGTGCCAGCAGTGACGGGACAGGGGGCTTCGAGCAGTACTTC.

The CDR3 sequence is CASSLAGVRPLADTQYF. The CDR3 DNA reads as TGTGCCAGCAGCTTAGCGGGCGTTCGACCCCTCGCAGATACGCAGTATTTT. This sequence joins TRBV11-1 and TRBJ2-3; the D is unclear. CDR3 length equals 17 residues. Between the trimmed V and J ends, which lost 0 bases and 4 bases, there was a span of 17 bases. Germline CDR1 is SGHAT and CDR2 is FQDESV (reference sequence).

The chain couples TRBV7-6 to TRBJ2-1; D is unclear. The CDR3 spans 16 residues. Germline lookup yields CDR1 SGHVS and CDR2 FNYEAQ. Deletions cut 5 bases from V and 0 bases from J, with 14 bases between. The CDR3 region is CASSLGSPSSYNEQFF. The CDR3 nucleotides read TGTGCCAGCAGCCTAGGAAGTCCTAGCTCCTACAATGAGCAGTTCTTC.

This clone was counted only a few times. The V call is TRBV5-1, the J call TRBJ1-2, with 9 bases aligning to TRBD1. Trimming at V came to 4 bases and at J to 7 bases, leaving 8 bases not matched to a gene. The CDR3 sequence is 14 residues long. In germline, CDR1 is SGHRS, CDR2 YFSETQ. This CDR3 is CASSEGQGFGGYTF. The DNA of the CDR3 is TGCGCCAGCAGCGAGGGACAGGGCTTTGGTGGCTACACCTTC.